The present TCR beta chain was sequenced within a study of CD8+ T cells in alopecia areata. Extracted RNA was reverse transcribed, and the resulting cDNA served as sequencing template. Profiled with immunoSEQ multiplex PCR; TCRdb holds only in-frame clones, not every one. The sample carries more than 95,000 clones, under 90% recorded once. The sample's treatment: oral pan-JAK inhibitor, 5-10 mg twice daily. Germline V gene data show CDR1 as WNHNN and CDR2 as SYGVQD (reference sequence). The CDR3 loop spans 15 amino acids. V lost 2 bases, J lost 8 bases, and 7 bases stayed unmatched. Of note for this clone: Its cognate antigen is unknown.

Study-level results: Tofacitinib significantly reduced both scalp clonality and expanded CD8+ clones among the top 100. Association of baseline CD8+ expansion with response is uncertain owing to one nonresponder.

The clonotype comes from a human donor with alopecia areata. The chain joins TRBV10-1 to TRBJ2-1, with 9 bases identical to TRBD2. This specimen was CD8+ T cells sorted from blood, taken at approximately week 30, from a patient treated with tofacitinib. In DNA form, the CDR3 reads TGCGCCAGCAGTGAGGAACCTAGCGGGATAGATGAGCAGTTCTTC. Protein product: CASSEEPSGIDEQFF.